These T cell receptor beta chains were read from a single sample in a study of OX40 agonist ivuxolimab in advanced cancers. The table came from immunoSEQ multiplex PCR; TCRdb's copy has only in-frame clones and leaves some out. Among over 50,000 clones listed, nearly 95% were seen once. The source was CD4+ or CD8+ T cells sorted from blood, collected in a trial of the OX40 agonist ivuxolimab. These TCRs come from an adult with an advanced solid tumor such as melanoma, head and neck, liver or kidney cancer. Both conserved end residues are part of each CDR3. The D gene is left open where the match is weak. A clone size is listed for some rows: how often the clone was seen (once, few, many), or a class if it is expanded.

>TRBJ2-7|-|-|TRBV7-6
CASSSLDNTYEQYF
TGTGCCAGCAGCTCCCTAGACAATACCTACGAGCAGTACTTC
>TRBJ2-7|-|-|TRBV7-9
CAAGGGSSYEQYF
TGTGCTGCTGGAGGGGGGAGCTCCTACGAGCAGTACTTC
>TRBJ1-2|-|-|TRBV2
CASSVGPYSNYGYTF
TGTGCCAGCAGTGTCGGCCCCTACTCTAACTATGGCTACACCTTC
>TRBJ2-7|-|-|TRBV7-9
CASSFNPRDPSYEQYF
TGTGCCAGCAGCTTCAACCCACGGGACCCCTCCTACGAGCAGTACTTC
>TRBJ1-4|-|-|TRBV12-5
CASGTSPMGPINEKLFF
TGTGCTAGTGGTACCTCACCTATGGGACCGATTAATGAAAAACTGTTTTTT
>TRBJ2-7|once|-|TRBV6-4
CASLESPSSYEQYF
TGTGCCAGCCTGGAATCGCCTAGCTCCTACGAGCAGTACTTC
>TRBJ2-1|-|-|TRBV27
CASSNAMYNEQFF
TGTGCCAGCAGCAACGCCATGTACAATGAGCAGTTCTTC
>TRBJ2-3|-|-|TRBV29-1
CSVEDQEDYTQYF
TGCAGCGTTGAAGATCAGGAAGACTATACGCAGTATTTT
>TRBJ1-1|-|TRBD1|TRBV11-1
CASSLGAGQSNTEAFF
TGTGCCAGCAGCTTGGGGGCGGGACAGTCGAACACTGAAGCTTTCTTT
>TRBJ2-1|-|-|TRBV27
CASSLTGLGSGNNEQFF
TGTGCCAGCAGTTTGACGGGACTGGGGTCCGGCAACAATGAGCAGTTCTTC
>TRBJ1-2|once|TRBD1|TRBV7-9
CASSQTGDYGYTF
TGTGCCAGCAGCCAGACAGGGGACTATGGCTACACCTTC
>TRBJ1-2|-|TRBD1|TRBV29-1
CSVHTGDRGYTF
TGCAGCGTGCACACAGGGGATCGTGGCTACACCTTC
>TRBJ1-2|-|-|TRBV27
CASSGGRYGYTF
TGTGCCAGCAGTGGGGGAAGATATGGCTACACCTTC
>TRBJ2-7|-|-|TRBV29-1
CSVEGAVSYEQYF
TGCAGCGTTGAAGGGGCGGTTTCCTACGAGCAGTACTTC
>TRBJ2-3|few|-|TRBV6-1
CASSESPSPDTQYF
TGTGCCAGCAGTGAATCCCCCTCCCCGGATACGCAGTATTTT
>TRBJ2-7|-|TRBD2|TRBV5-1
CASSLGLAPTSYEQYF
TGCGCCAGCAGCTTAGGACTAGCCCCGACCTCCTACGAGCAGTACTTC
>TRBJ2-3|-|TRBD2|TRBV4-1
CASSFRGRAIDTQYF
TGCGCCAGCAGCTTCCGCGGGAGGGCCATAGATACGCAGTATTTT
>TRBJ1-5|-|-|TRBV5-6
CASSLGGQTSNQPQHF
TGTGCCAGCAGCTTGGGAGGACAGACTAGCAATCAGCCCCAGCATTTT
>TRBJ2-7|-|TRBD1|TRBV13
CASSSPDRTPNEQYF
TGTGCCAGCAGCTCCCCGGACAGGACTCCCAACGAGCAGTACTTC
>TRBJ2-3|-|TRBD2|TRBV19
CASSSRTSGGATDTQYF
TGTGCCAGTAGTTCCCGAACTAGCGGGGGGGCCACAGATACGCAGTATTTT
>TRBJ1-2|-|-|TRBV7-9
CASSLERTVIYGYTF
TGTGCCAGCAGCTTAGAACGGACGGTTATCTATGGCTACACCTTC
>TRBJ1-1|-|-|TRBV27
CASSLSIQGEDTEAFF
TGTGCCAGCAGTTTATCGATACAAGGTGAGGACACTGAAGCTTTCTTT
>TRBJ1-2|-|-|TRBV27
CASSLAGDYGYTF
TGTGCCAGCAGTTTAGCAGGGGACTATGGCTACACCTTC
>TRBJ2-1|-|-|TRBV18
CASSPPSASYNEQFF
TGTGCCAGCTCACCCCCTAGCGCCAGCTACAATGAGCAGTTCTTC